The 5 T cell receptor beta chains given below trace back to one sample, sequenced in a study of cytomegalovirus exposure and HLA in healthy donors. 60 Vbeta and 13 Jbeta primers were used in PCR. Sequencing used immunoSEQ multiplex PCR; TCRdb keeps in-frame clones, though not all of them. The sample yields about 160,000 clones, around four fifths seen once. The sample was PBMCs. Every receptor here comes from a man between 25 and 39 years old in good health and CMV-seronegative.

CDR3 DNA: TGTGCCAGCAGCCTCCTCGCCGCGGGGAGTGAGCAGTTCTTC. Protein: CASSLLAAGSEQFF. The V and J genes are TRBV7-9 and TRBJ2-1; weak D call: TRBD2 (6 bases). Per the germline V gene, CDR1 is SEHNR and CDR2 is FQNEAQ (reference sequence). V was pared by 5 bases and J by 9 bases, with 17 bases between. This CDR3 has 14 residues. Full variable domain (rest looked up from reference TRBV7-9 and TRBJ2-1): DTGVSQNPRHKITKRGQNVTFRCDPISEHNRLYWYRQTLGQGPEFLTYFQNEAQLEKSRLLSDRFSAERPKGSFSTLEIQRTEQGDSAMYLCASSLLAAGSEQFFGPGTRLTVL.

This sequence joins TRBV28 and TRBJ1-5, with TRBD1 matching over 10 bases. V shed 5 bases, J shed 6 bases, and the junction held 7 bases outside the gene matches. This CDR3 contains 15 residues. In germline, CDR1 is MDHEN, CDR2 SYDVKM. CDR3 DNA sequence: TGTGCCAGCAGTCCGACAGGGGGCCGAGGTCAGCCCCAGCATTTT. Its protein is CASSPTGGRGQPQHF.

This clone was counted once. J is TRBJ1-6 and V is TRBV7-3; D is unresolved. CDR1 is SGHTA and CDR2 is FQGTGA in the germline V gene. This CDR3 is built from 14 residues. Trimming stripped 3 bases from V and 4 bases from J, with 7 bases between. The chain's CDR3 is CASSLRGYNSPLHF. For the CDR3, the DNA is TGTGCCAGCAGCTTGCGGGGTTATAATTCACCCCTCCACTTT.

V and J are TRBV6-5 and TRBJ1-6, with 11 nucleotides matching TRBD1. J lost 7 bases, V lost 8 bases, and 7 bases had no gene match. The germline V gene has CDR1 MNHEY and CDR2 SVGAGI. CDR3 length: 15 residues. In DNA form, the CDR3 reads TGTGCCAGCGGGAAAAGGACAGGGGGCAATTCACCCCTCCACTTT. Its translation: CASGKRTGGNSPLHF.

The V gene is TRBV5-4, the J gene TRBJ1-2; D gene uncertain. Per germline, CDR1 SGHNT and CDR2 YYREEE (reference sequence). The CDR3 loop spans 16 amino acids. The V end was cut by 5 bases, the J end by 4 bases, with 21 bases between. Written as DNA, the CDR3 is TGTGCCAGCAGTAGCCGGAGGCAAGTCCCTCTCTATGGCTACACCTTC. This codes for CASSSRRQVPLYGYTF.